The 13 T cell receptor beta chains below come from one sample, sequenced in a study of blood T cell repertoires in COVID-19. Profiled with immunoSEQ multiplex PCR; TCRdb holds only in-frame clones, not every one. The table has around 150,000 clones, around nine tenths seen once. Specimen: peripheral blood. The receptor source for this set is a man aged 45-60 years with active or convalescent COVID-19.

The V gene is TRBV7-6, the J gene TRBJ2-5, with 7 positions matching TRBD2. V lost 3 bases to trimming and J lost 1 base; unmatched junction nucleotides: 8. CDR1 and CDR2 (germline): SGHVS, FNYEAQ. The CDR3 runs to 16 residues. The CDR3 DNA reads TGTGCCAGCAGCTTCATTAGCGGGCCAGGCCAAGAGACCCAGTACTTC. Amino acids: CASSFISGPGQETQYF.

CDR3 sequence reads: CASSERGSSYNSPLHF. The DNA for the CDR3 is TGTGCCAGCAGTGAAAGGGGGAGCTCCTATAATTCACCCCTCCACTTT. V gene TRBV2 combines with J gene TRBJ1-6; a weak D match, TRBD1 (6 bases). V lost 2 bases and J 0 bases, leaving 8 bases between the germline ends. The CDR3 contains 16 residues. Germline V gene sequence: CDR1 SNHLY, CDR2 FYNNEI. The complete variable domain, with remaining parts taken from reference TRBV2 and TRBJ1-6, reads EPEVTQTPSHQVTQMGQEVILRCVPISNHLYFYWYRQILGQKVEFLVSFYNNEISEKSEIFDDQFSVERPDGSNFTLKIRSTKLEDSAMYFCASSERGSSYNSPLHFGNGTRLTVT.

A single count supports this clone. This rearrangement joins TRBV20-1 to TRBJ2-7; D gene uncertain. The CDR3 has 10 amino acids. Trimming shortened V by 3 bases and J by 3 bases, and 3 bases separated the two germline ends. Germline V gives CDR1 DFQATT, CDR2 SNEGSKA (reference sequence). CDR3 sequence (DNA): TGCAGTGCTAGTCACTACGAGCAGTACTTC. Amino acids: CSASHYEQYF.

A few counts support this clone. This sequence joins TRBV14 and TRBJ1-6, with 9 bases that match TRBD1. The V gene's germline CDR1 is SGHDN and CDR2 FVKESK. V shed 6 bases, J shed 10 bases, and the junction held 4 bases outside the gene matches. The CDR3 sequence is 13 residues long. In DNA, the CDR3 is TGTGCCAGCAGAAGGGGACAGGGCTCACCCCTCCACTTT. This translates into CASRRGQGSPLHF.

The chain links TRBV7-3 to TRBJ2-3; D not resolved. Germline V gene sequence: CDR1 SGHTA, CDR2 FQGTGA. Deletions cut 3 bases from V and 0 bases from J, with 10 bases between. The CDR3 loop spans 15 amino acids. The CDR3 region is CASSLVGSSTDTQYF. DNA for the CDR3: TGTGCCAGCAGCTTGGTCGGGTCTAGCACAGATACGCAGTATTTT. Together with reference TRBV7-3 and TRBJ2-3, the CDR3 gives the full variable domain: GAGVSQTPSNKVTEKGKYVELRCDPISGHTALYWYRQSLGQGPEFLIYFQGTGAADDSGLPNDRFFAVRPEGSVSTLKIQRTERGDSAVYLCASSLVGSSTDTQYFGPGTRLTVL.

The chain joins TRBV6-5 to TRBJ2-7; D is possibly TRBD1 (6 bases). Germline V lookup: CDR1 MNHEY, CDR2 SVGAGI. The CDR3 spans 15 residues. With 8 bases removed from V and 2 bases from J, the gap between germline ends came to 19 bases. CDR3 amino acids: CASRSSRQVTYEQYF. CDR3 DNA: TGTGCCAGCCGATCCTCCAGACAGGTGACCTACGAGCAGTACTTC.

The CDR3 spells CATSDWTGSTDTQYF. The CDR3 DNA reads TGTGCCACCAGTGATTGGACAGGCAGCACAGATACGCAGTATTTT. This chain uses TRBV24-1 with TRBJ2-3, with TRBD1 matching over 7 bases. This CDR3 has 15 amino acids. The ends lost 2 bases at V and 0 bases at J; junction bases unmatched: 1. The germline CDR1 and CDR2 sequences are KGHDR and SFDVKD.

The sample holds a few counts of this clone. The chain recombines TRBV3-1 (or the pseudogene TRBV3-2) with TRBJ1-2, with TRBD1 as a possible D gene (5 bases). Germline V CDR1 and CDR2: LGHDT, YNNKEL (reference sequence). This CDR3 has 14 amino acids. V lost 3 bases and J lost 2, with 10 bases in between. The chain's CDR3 is CASSQTVKNYGYTF. Here the CDR3 DNA reads TGTGCCAGCAGCCAGACAGTAAAGAACTATGGCTACACCTTC.

The rearrangement uses TRBV5-4 and TRBJ2-7, with 9 positions matching TRBD2. The CDR3 is 15 residues long. J was trimmed by 4 bases and V by 4 bases; bases with no gene match: 9. CDR1 SGHNT and CDR2 YYREEE come from the germline V gene (reference sequence). The CDR3 here is CASSTGGSGRYEQYF. CDR3 nucleotides: TGTGCCAGCAGCACCGGGGGTAGCGGGAGATACGAGCAGTACTTC.

This chain uses TRBV7-9 with TRBJ2-4, with TRBD2 identical over 7 bases. Germline lookup yields CDR1 SEHNR and CDR2 FQNEAQ (reference sequence). The junction had 5 bases not matched to a gene; V was cut back by 3 bases and J by 3 bases. The CDR3 has 15 amino acids. CDR3 in DNA: TGTGCCAGCAGCTTCGATCGGGAGGTCAAAAACATTCAGTACTTC. Amino acids: CASSFDREVKNIQYF.

As regards this clone: Sequence at one end of the junction differs from germline and may be a read error. This sequence joins TRBV3-1 (or the pseudogene TRBV3-2) and TRBJ2-3; 7 bases map to TRBD2. CDR3 length equals 14 residues. Germline values: CDR1 LGHDT, CDR2 YNNKEL (reference sequence). The CDR3 spells CASCQGGGTDTQYF. The CDR3 DNA follows: TGTGCCAGCTGCCAGGGAGGGGGCACAGATACGCAGTATTTT.

The CDR3 DNA follows: TGTGCCAGCAGCTCGAGGATAGGGGGCTTCCGCTCCTACAATGAGCAGTTCTTC. Translated, it gives CASSSRIGGFRSYNEQFF. The chain couples TRBV5-6 to TRBJ2-1; 7 bases align to TRBD1. V shed 3 bases and J 0 bases; nucleotides not matched to a gene: 12. The CDR3 has 18 residues. The V gene's germline CDR1 is SGHDT and CDR2 YYEEEE. Filled out from reference TRBV5-6 and TRBJ2-1, the complete variable domain reads DAGVTQSPTHLIKTRGQQVTLRCSPKSGHDTVSWYQQALGQGPQFIFQYYEEEERQRGNFPDRFSGHQFPNYSSELNVNALLLGDSALYLCASSSRIGGFRSYNEQFFGPGTRLTVL.

V gene TRBV9 combines with J gene TRBJ1-1; possibly TRBD1 for D (5 bases). V was pared by 5 bases and J by 5 bases, with 13 bases between. The CDR3 totals 13 residues. CDR1 and CDR2 (germline): SGDLS, YYNGEE. The CDR3 region is CASSAGMGTEAFF. CDR3 DNA: TGTGCCAGCAGTGCAGGGATGGGGACTGAAGCTTTCTTT. The entire variable domain, with the rest obtained from reference TRBV9 and TRBJ1-1, is as follows: DSGVTQTPKHLITATGQRVTLRCSPRSGDLSVYWYQQSLDQGLQFLIQYYNGEERAKGNILERFSAQQFPDLHSELNLSSLELGDSALYFCASSAGMGTEAFFGQGTRLTVV.